There are a few counts of the clone carrying this TCR beta chain. Its antigen is currently unknown. The entire patient cohort was treatment-naive prior to thyroid surgery. Original handling: Researchers built a distant-metastasis classifier for papillary thyroid cancer that drew on CDR3 differences across clinicopathological groups. Using MiXCR, TCRdb re-called clones from the PCR reads. None of the V and J calls come from the authors' own analysis; TCRdb made them. This sample yields approximately 5,000 clones, of which about 29% are seen a single time; roughly 9.6% belongs to the top ten. This sample stems from a study of metastatic and nonmetastatic thyroid tumors. Points from the study as a whole: Malignant thyroid tumors reportedly had TCR beta diversity that was significantly higher than in benign nodules, in blood and tumor.

The CDR3 covers 15 residues. The V and J ends lost 4 bases and 1 base, in that order; junction bases with no gene match: 5. Germline CDR1 is MNHEY and CDR2 is SVGAGI. This rearrangement joins TRBV6-5 to TRBJ2-3; 7 bases map to TRBD1. This receptor was taken from a female donor with papillary thyroid cancer or a benign thyroid nodule (not recorded which). Some clones in this sample may be carry-over from other donors' samples. The sequenced sample was adjacent normal tissue. The CDR3 region is CASSLQGIGTDTQYF. CDR3 nucleotide sequence: TGTGCCAGCAGTTTACAGGGGATCGGCACAGATACGCAGTATTTT.